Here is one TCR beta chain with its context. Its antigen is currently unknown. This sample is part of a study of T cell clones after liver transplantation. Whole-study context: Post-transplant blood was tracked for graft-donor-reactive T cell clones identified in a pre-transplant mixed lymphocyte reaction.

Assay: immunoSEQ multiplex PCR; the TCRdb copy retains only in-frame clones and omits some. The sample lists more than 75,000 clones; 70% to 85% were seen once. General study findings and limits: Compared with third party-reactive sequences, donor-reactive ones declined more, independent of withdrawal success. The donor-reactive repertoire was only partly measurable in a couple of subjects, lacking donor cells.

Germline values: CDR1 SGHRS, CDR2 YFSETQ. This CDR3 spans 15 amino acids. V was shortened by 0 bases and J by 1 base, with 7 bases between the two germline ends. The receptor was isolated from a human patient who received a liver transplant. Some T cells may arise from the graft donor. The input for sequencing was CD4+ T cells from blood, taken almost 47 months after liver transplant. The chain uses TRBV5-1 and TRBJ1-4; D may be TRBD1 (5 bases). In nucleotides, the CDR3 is TGCGCCAGCAGCTTGGGAGGGGTAACTAATGAAAAACTGTTTTTT. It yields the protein CASSLGGVTNEKLFF.